These 5 T cell receptor beta chains were all obtained from the same sample, sequenced in a study of beta chain features in type 1 diabetes (dated by TCRdb to the late 2010s). Library preparation used the immunoSEQ multiplex PCR assay. All of the isolated RNA was reverse transcribed with the High Capacity cDNA Reverse Transcription Kit, so expressed TCRB transcripts were sequenced. Sourced from immuneACCESS, this table was stored by TCRdb with only in-frame sequences that have V and J called. A share of the clones is absent; for the studies checked, an unresolved V gene accounts for under half, and the remainder has no known explanation. Within this sample are about 360,000 clones, with roughly 12% of them counted one time only. The ten largest clones take up about 0.017% of the sample. Input material: naive CD4+ T cells from blood. Per the publication, the cell subset or site label means: true naive CD4+ T cells. These receptors all come from a young man in good health.

This clone was observed a handful of times. The V and J genes are TRBV7-2 and TRBJ2-5; tentatively, D is TRBD2 (5 bases). The germline V and J ends were trimmed by 5 bases and 3 bases, with 13 bases remaining between them. CDR1 is SGHTA and CDR2 is FQGNSA in the germline V gene. The CDR3 is made up of 14 amino acids. The DNA of the CDR3 is TGTGCCAGCAGCCCCCCACCGCGGGAAGAGACCCAGTACTTC. Translating it yields CASSPPPREETQYF.

This clone was seen only a few times. V gene TRBV7-2 combines with J gene TRBJ1-1; TRBD1 matches 7 bases. The CDR3 sequence is 15 residues long. Germline V CDR1 and CDR2: SGHTA, FQGNSA. V lost 1 base and J lost 4; bases outside the gene matches: 6. The CDR3 spells CASSLVFDRATEAFF. CDR3 nucleotides: TGTGCCAGCAGCTTAGTATTCGACAGGGCCACTGAAGCTTTCTTT.

The chain combines TRBV6-5 with TRBJ2-7, with D unclear. CDR3 length: 13 residues. Looked up from germline, CDR1 is MNHEY and CDR2 is SVGAGI. With 6 bases removed from V and 2 bases from J, the gap between germline ends came to 11 bases. In nucleotides, the CDR3 is TGTGCCAGCAGCGAAGTGGGCACCTACGAGCAGTACTTC. Protein product: CASSEVGTYEQYF.

The chain employs TRBV5-4 and TRBJ2-2, with a possible D match to TRBD2 (6 bases). The CDR3 sequence is 16 residues long. Germline CDR1 reads SGHNT; CDR2 reads YYREEE (reference sequence). The ends were cut back, 4 bases at V and 5 bases at J, with 18 bases in the middle. CDR3 amino acids: CASSPWRSRGTGELFF. CDR3 DNA sequence: TGTGCCAGCAGCCCCTGGCGGAGCCGGGGGACCGGGGAGCTGTTTTTT.

This clone has more than one count but fewer than ten. The chain employs TRBV15 and TRBJ1-2; the D is unclear. The germline CDR1 and CDR2 sequences are LNHNV and YYDKDF (reference sequence). V lost 1 base to trimming and J lost 4 bases, with 22 bases between them. The CDR3 spans 18 residues. For the CDR3, the DNA is TGTGCCACCAGCAGAGGGGGAGGTCTAGAAGTAATGGGCTATGGCTACACCTTC. Translating it yields CATSRGGGLEVMGYGYTF.